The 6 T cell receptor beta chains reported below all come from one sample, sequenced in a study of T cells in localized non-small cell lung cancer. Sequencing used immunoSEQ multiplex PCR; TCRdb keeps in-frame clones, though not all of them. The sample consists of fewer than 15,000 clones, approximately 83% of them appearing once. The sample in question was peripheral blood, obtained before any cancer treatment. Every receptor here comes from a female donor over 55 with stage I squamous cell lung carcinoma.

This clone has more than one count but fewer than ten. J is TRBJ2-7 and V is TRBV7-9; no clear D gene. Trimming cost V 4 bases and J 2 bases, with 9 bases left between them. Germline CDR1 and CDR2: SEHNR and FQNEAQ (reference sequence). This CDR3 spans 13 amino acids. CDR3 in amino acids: CASSSKGPYEQYF. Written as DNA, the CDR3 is TGTGCCAGCAGCTCTAAGGGCCCCTACGAGCAGTACTTC.

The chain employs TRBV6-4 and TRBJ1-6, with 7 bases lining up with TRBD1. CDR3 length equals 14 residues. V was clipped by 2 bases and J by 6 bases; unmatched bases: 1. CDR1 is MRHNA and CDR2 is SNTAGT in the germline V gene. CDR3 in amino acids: CASSDRDSNSPLHF. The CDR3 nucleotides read TGTGCCAGCAGTGACCGGGACAGTAATTCACCCCTCCACTTT.

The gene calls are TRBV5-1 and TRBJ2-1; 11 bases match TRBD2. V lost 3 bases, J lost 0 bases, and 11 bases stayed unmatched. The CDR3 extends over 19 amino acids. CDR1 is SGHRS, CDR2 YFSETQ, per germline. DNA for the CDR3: TGCGCCAGCAGCTCGCGCCCACTAGCGGGGGAGAGCTCCTACAATGAGCAGTTCTTC. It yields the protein CASSSRPLAGESSYNEQFF.

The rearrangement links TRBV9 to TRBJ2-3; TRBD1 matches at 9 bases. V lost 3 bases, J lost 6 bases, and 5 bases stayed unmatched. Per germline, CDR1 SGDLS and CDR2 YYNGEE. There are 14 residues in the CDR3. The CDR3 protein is CASSAGQGHDTQYF. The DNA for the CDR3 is TGTGCCAGCAGCGCCGGACAGGGGCATGATACGCAGTATTTT.

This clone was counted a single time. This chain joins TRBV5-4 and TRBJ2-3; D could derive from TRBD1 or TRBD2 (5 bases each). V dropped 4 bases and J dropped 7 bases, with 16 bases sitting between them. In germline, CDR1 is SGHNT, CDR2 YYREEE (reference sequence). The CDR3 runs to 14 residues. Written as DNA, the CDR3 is TGTGCCAGCAGCACCGACCCCGGGGCTTATACGCAGTATTTT. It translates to CASSTDPGAYTQYF.

The CDR3 reads CASSLRGLTDTQYF. DNA of the CDR3: TGTGCCAGCAGTTTACGAGGGTTGACAGATACGCAGTATTTT. The chain uses TRBV27 and TRBJ2-3, with D possibly matching TRBD2 (5 bases). Germline lookup yields CDR1 MNHEY and CDR2 SMNVEV (reference sequence). This CDR3 has 14 residues. V lost 2 bases and J lost 3, with 9 bases in between.